The T cell receptor (beta chain) described here comes from a study of shared clonotypes between healthy human individuals (dated by TCRdb to 2018 to 2020). For the study in its entirety: Three men and a couple of women, aged 18 to 49 years, made up the cohort. Per donor, three plates each were used for CD4 naive and CD4 memory, two for CD8 naive, and one for CD8 memory. Blood TCR repertoires of about five healthy adults were deeply sequenced to estimate repertoire size and the extent of clonotype sharing between individuals. Libraries were prepared and TCR repertoires were sequenced by different laboratories using diverse techniques, in order to increase sequencing depth and limit assay-specific biases. Between about 0.9 and 8.9 billion PBMCs per donor were obtained by leukapheresis.

Results and caveats for the whole study, not just this receptor: Incomplete sequencing was indicated by rarefaction of sorted-subset datasets, despite the large sequencing depth. Sampling was limited to blood, and TCR repertoires in tissue likely differ from TCR repertoires in blood. Naive subsets generally had larger estimated clonotype richness than memory subsets. The small number of donors limited the genetic and exposure-history diversity represented. About 4.5% of naive CD4, 3.5% of naive CD8, roughly 2.4% of memory CD4, and roughly 0.4% of memory CD8 clonotypes were shared across several donors. Higher generation probabilities were observed for clonotypes shared by all four sorted-subset donors than for non-shared clonotypes. Pairwise subsampling led to the expectation that sequencing depth would affect the degree of clonotype sharing among donors.

TCR CDR3 regions were amplified from genomic DNA by multiplex PCR using the deep immunoSEQ assay. Genomic DNA extracted from each cell subset was distributed evenly over all wells of several immunoSEQ 96-well plates, and each plate served as one replicate. Each replicate PCR for sorted subsets received around 200 ng genomic DNA, equal to tens of thousands of T cell genomes. Purified libraries were measured with a Qubit 3.0 fluorometer, size-checked on a Bioanalyzer 2100, and measured again with the KAPA Library Quantification kit. Each immunoSEQ 96-well plate was sequenced on its own single-read 150-cycle Illumina NextSeq 550 flow cell. As for the original processing: Because the immunoSEQ output included only junctional sequences and no quality scores, the filtering could not be the same as the filtering used for full-length reads. To assign V/J genes and CDR3, sequences were annotated using PyIR, a Python wrapper for IgBLAST v1.9, with IMGT germline references. Reads were filtered out if the reads had weak V/J assignments (E-value above 1e-6), no CDR3, stop codons, out-of-frame junctions, or ambiguous translated residues. V3J clonotypes were defined as sequences sharing an identical inferred V gene, J gene, and CDR3 amino acid sequence. Percentage overlap between repertoires was calculated by dividing the number of shared unique clonotypes by the size of the smaller repertoire. Repertoire richness was assessed with RTK rarefaction, the Chao1 estimator, and Recon v2.1 estimates of unobserved clonotypes. Generation probabilities for all TCRbeta clonotypes obtained by the gDNA method from several donors were computed using OLGA. TCRdb provides this immuneACCESS table in a form limited to in-frame rearrangements. Some clones are lacking; in checked studies, under half of them reflect an unresolved V gene, and why the rest are absent is not known. The V and J calls and clone size were taken over from that table, and D and trimming were inferred from the DNA. The sample table shows millions of clones, and around nine tenths are seen once. The biggest ten clones account for about 0.13% of the sample.

Measured from the cysteine to the phenylalanine, the CDR3 is 16 residues long. Here the CDR3 DNA is all that survives: 48 bases in frame from base 1. The germline ends are 13 bases apart after V is trimmed by 2 bases and J by 2 bases. CDR1 and CDR2, per the germline V gene (reference sequence), are MNHNY and SVGAGI. Healthy HIV-negative adults with no recently reported acute infections or vaccinations were included as donors. Only Caucasian adults living in Nashville, Tennessee, USA were represented among the donors. CD4+ T cells were enriched through magnetic negative selection, after which naive cells were positively selected on CD45RA and the remaining negative fraction served as the memory subset. After blood collection by leukapheresis, PBMCs were isolated using Ficoll-Histopaque density gradient centrifugation and then cryopreserved in the vapor phase of liquid nitrogen. Purity and quantity of every magnetically sorted T cell population were checked by analytical flow cytometry. Genomic DNA was isolated from each sorted fraction and quantified by UV absorbance on a Nanodrop 2000c.

As to this clone: The specificity of this receptor is unknown. No much larger clone is present one base from it, and per-base qualities are unavailable.

This sequence uses TRBV6-6 and TRBJ1-3; the D gene cannot be resolved reliably. The TCR sequence derives from a man younger than 30 in good health. Material for sequencing was naive CD4+ T cells sorted from blood. What the cell subset or site label conveys for this sample: CD45RA+ positively selected. The CDR3 amino acid sequence is: CASSYQVSLPGNTIYF. The DNA sequence reads TGTGCCAGCAGTTACCAGGTTTCTCTACCTGGAAACACCATATATTTT.